One sample yielded the 16 T cell receptor beta chains listed below, sequenced in a study of control samples from healthy donors and cancer patients. Generated by immunoSEQ multiplex PCR, the TCRdb table keeps only in-frame clones and is missing some. The sample shows roughly 100,000 clones, around nine tenths of them seen only once. Material for sequencing was blood. Receptor source: a man aged 25-45 years in good health.

The chain has TRBV7-6 and TRBJ2-1, with TRBD2 identical over 9 bases. Germline V CDR1 and CDR2: SGHVS, FNYEAQ. The ends lost 0 bases at V and 9 bases at J; junction bases unmatched: 9. This CDR3 contains 16 residues. CDR3 DNA: TGTGCCAGCAGCTTAGCCGCTGCGGGAGGGCAGGTTGAGCAGTTCTTC. Translation: CASSLAAAGGQVEQFF.

This chain links TRBV11-3 with TRBJ2-2, with 12 bases lining up with TRBD1. Per germline, CDR1 SGHNT and CDR2 YENEEA. The CDR3 is 17 residues long. V shed 2 bases, J shed 7 bases, and the junction held 8 bases outside the gene matches. DNA for the CDR3: TGTGCCAGCAGCTTACTACCGGGACAGGGGGCGAGCGGGGAGCTGTTTTTT. Translated: CASSLLPGQGASGELFF. Using reference TRBV11-3 and TRBJ2-2 for the parts outside the CDR3, the full variable domain is EAGVVQSPRYKIIEKKQPVAFWCNPISGHNTLYWYLQNLGQGPELLIRYENEEAVDDSQLPKDRFSAERLKGVDSTLKIQPAELGDSAVYLCASSLLPGQGASGELFFGEGSRLTVL.

The chain is built from TRBV6-2 or TRBV6-3 and TRBJ1-1, with TRBD1 as a possible D gene (5 bases). Germline V CDR1 and CDR2: MNHEY, SVGEGT. Trimming shortened V by 5 bases and J by 8 bases, and 9 bases separated the two germline ends. This CDR3 has 11 residues. CDR3 region: CASSGGIEAFF. In DNA, the CDR3 is TGTGCCAGCAGTGGGGGGATAGAAGCTTTCTTT.

The chain carries TRBV9 and TRBJ1-2; D may be TRBD1 (5 bases). This CDR3 comprises 13 residues. Looked up from germline, CDR1 is SGDLS and CDR2 is YYNGEE. Trimming removed 2 bases at V and 3 bases at J, with 8 bases between. CDR3 DNA sequence: TGTGCCAGCAGCGTCGACAGAGACTATGGCTACACCTTC. The encoded protein is CASSVDRDYGYTF.

The chain uses TRBV7-2 and TRBJ1-1, with unresolved D. This CDR3 spans 13 amino acids. Germline CDR1 reads SGHTA; CDR2 reads FQGNSA. V was pared by 3 bases and J by 8 bases, with 13 bases between. The CDR3, as DNA: TGTGCCAGCAGCTTTCTCACAAGGGCCGAAGCTTTCTTT. Residues: CASSFLTRAEAFF.

This chain connects TRBV7-9 to TRBJ2-3, with 7 bases lining up with TRBD1. V was clipped by 5 bases and J by 4 bases; unmatched bases: 3. The CDR3 is made up of 13 amino acids. In germline, CDR1 is SEHNR, CDR2 FQNEAQ (reference sequence). The CDR3 bases are TGTGCCAGCAGCACCACAGGGGCAGATACGCAGTATTTT. This gives the protein CASSTTGADTQYF.

This clone was counted a single time. The chain employs TRBV5-4 and TRBJ1-3, with 7 bases aligning to TRBD1. This CDR3 is built from 17 residues. Germline-derived CDR1 and CDR2 are SGHNT and YYREEE (reference sequence). Germline trimming cut 1 base from V and 0 bases from J; bases unmatched to any gene: 7. The chain's CDR3 is CASSLSGTESSGNTIYF. DNA for the CDR3: TGTGCCAGCAGCTTGTCTGGGACAGAGAGCTCTGGAAACACCATATATTTT.

This clone was seen once. The V and J genes are TRBV2 and TRBJ2-6; possibly TRBD1 for D (6 bases). Germline-derived CDR1 and CDR2 are SNHLY and FYNNEI. The ends were cut back, 4 bases at V and 4 bases at J, with 14 bases in the middle. There are 16 residues in the CDR3. The CDR3 DNA sequence: TGTGCCAGCAGTGGTACAGGGTTAGGGGGGGCCAACGTCCTGACTTTC. Amino acid sequence: CASSGTGLGGANVLTF. The full variable domain, completed using reference TRBV2 and TRBJ2-6, is EPEVTQTPSHQVTQMGQEVILRCVPISNHLYFYWYRQILGQKVEFLVSFYNNEISEKSEIFDDQFSVERPDGSNFTLKIRSTKLEDSAMYFCASSGTGLGGANVLTFGAGSRLTVL.

This chain links TRBV7-3 with TRBJ2-1, with D maybe TRBD1 (5 bases). CDR1 and CDR2 from the germline V gene are SGHTA and FQGTGA. CDR3 length: 13 residues. Trimming took off 5 bases at V and 6 bases at J, with 11 bases between the two ends. The CDR3 spells CASSGQSGNEQFF. The DNA of the CDR3 is TGTGCCAGCAGCGGACAAAGTGGCAATGAGCAGTTCTTC.

The rearrangement links TRBV6-6 to TRBJ1-2, with D perhaps TRBD1 (5 bases). There are 13 residues in the CDR3. V dropped 5 bases and J dropped 5 bases, with 12 bases sitting between them. CDR1 and CDR2 (germline): MNHNY, SVGAGI (reference sequence). CDR3 sequence reads: CASSARDGYGYTF. The CDR3 nucleotides are TGTGCCAGCAGTGCTCGGGACGGGTATGGCTACACCTTC.

J is TRBJ1-1 and V is TRBV5-1; D not resolved. CDR1 and CDR2 from the germline V gene are SGHRS and YFSETQ. V lost 1 base, J lost 1 base, and 5 bases lay in between. The CDR3 loop spans 13 amino acids. Written as DNA, the CDR3 is TGCGCCAGCAGCTTGTCCTGGAACACTGAAGCTTTCTTT. Its protein is CASSLSWNTEAFF. Filled out from reference TRBV5-1 and TRBJ1-1, the complete variable domain reads KAGVTQTPRYLIKTRGQQVTLSCSPISGHRSVSWYQQTPGQGLQFLFEYFSETQRNKGNFPGRFSGRQFSNSRSEMNVSTLELGDSALYLCASSLSWNTEAFFGQGTRLTVV.

V is TRBV11-3 and J is TRBJ2-7; TRBD2 aligns across 14 bases. The junction had 2 bases not matched to a gene; V was cut back by 1 base and J by 3 bases. CDR1 SGHNT and CDR2 YENEEA come from the germline V gene. The CDR3 covers 16 residues. Here the CDR3 DNA reads TGTGCCAGCAGCTTAGGAGGGACTAGCGGGAGCTACGAGCAGTACTTC. Protein: CASSLGGTSGSYEQYF. Full variable domain (rest looked up from reference TRBV11-3 and TRBJ2-7): EAGVVQSPRYKIIEKKQPVAFWCNPISGHNTLYWYLQNLGQGPELLIRYENEEAVDDSQLPKDRFSAERLKGVDSTLKIQPAELGDSAVYLCASSLGGTSGSYEQYFGPGTRLTVT.

CDR3 protein: CASSRTPQGGTEAFF. The CDR3 DNA sequence: TGCGCCAGCAGTCGGACACCCCAGGGGGGCACTGAAGCTTTCTTT. The chain employs TRBV4-1 and TRBJ1-1; 7 positions match TRBD1. The CDR3 extends over 15 amino acids. J gave up 4 bases and V 6 bases, and 11 bases lay outside the gene matches. In germline, CDR1 is MGHRA, CDR2 YSYEKL.

This chain's CDR3 is CASSQGQSRYSNQPQHF. The CDR3, as DNA: TGTGCCAGCAGCCAAGGACAGAGCCGATATAGCAATCAGCCCCAGCATTTT. This chain uses TRBV6-2 or TRBV6-3 with TRBJ1-5, with a possible D match to TRBD1 (6 bases). The CDR3 is 17 residues long. Germline assignment: CDR1 MNHEY and CDR2 SVGEGT. Trimming cost V 6 bases and J 0 bases, with 18 bases left between them.

The chain is built from TRBV10-3 and TRBJ1-2; TRBD1 might be the D (5 bases). Trimming pared 6 bases from V and 4 bases from J, leaving 12 bases between. Germline CDR1 ENHRY, CDR2 SYGVKD. This CDR3 contains 13 residues. CDR3 coding DNA: TGTGCCATCAGCCAGGAGGGGATCTATGGCTACACCTTC. Translation gives CAISQEGIYGYTF.

The chain links TRBV4-1 to TRBJ2-7; 10 positions match TRBD2. The germline CDR1 and CDR2 sequences are MGHRA and YSYEKL. Germline trimming cut 4 bases from V and 4 bases from J; bases unmatched to any gene: 7. The length of the CDR3 is 15 residues. The CDR3 is CASSPTWTSGYEQYF. CDR3 sequence (DNA): TGCGCCAGCAGCCCTACCTGGACTAGCGGATACGAGCAGTACTTC.